The 15 T cell receptor beta chains given below trace back to one sample, sequenced in a study of blood T cell repertoires in COVID-19. Produced via immunoSEQ multiplex PCR; TCRdb's table is partial and in-frame only. The repertoire holds approximately 210,000 clones, with about 85% as singletons. Sequencing was done on a sample of peripheral blood. Receptor source: a man aged 30 to 45 with active or convalescent COVID-19.

V usage is TRBV6-5 and J usage is TRBJ1-5; 7 bases align to TRBD1. V was clipped by 4 bases and J by 6 bases; unmatched bases: 9. The CDR3 extends over 15 amino acids. Per the germline V gene, CDR1 is MNHEY and CDR2 is SVGAGI. The DNA for the CDR3 is TGTGCCAGCAGTTCCCGGAGACAGGGAACTCAGCCCCAGCATTTT. Translation gives CASSSRRQGTQPQHF.

The CDR3 DNA is TGTGCCAGTACCCTCCGGGCCTCGGGACAGCCCCAGCATTTT. Translating it yields CASTLRASGQPQHF. The chain links TRBV19 to TRBJ1-5, with D unclear. The V end was cut by 7 bases, the J end by 7 bases, with 17 bases between. The CDR3 runs to 14 residues. The V gene's germline CDR1 is LNHDA and CDR2 SQIVND (reference sequence).

J is TRBJ2-1 and V is TRBV7-3; tentatively, D is TRBD2 (5 bases). V shed 2 bases and J shed 2 bases, with 13 bases lying between them. The CDR3 runs to 16 residues. The germline gives CDR1 SGHTA, CDR2 FQGTGA. The DNA for the CDR3 is TGTGCCAGCAGCTTAGGTGCGGGTGGCGCCTACAATGAGCAGTTCTTC. Amino acid sequence: CASSLGAGGAYNEQFF.

The J gene is TRBJ1-6, the V gene TRBV7-3; 9 nucleotides agree with TRBD1. V trimming: 5 bases; J trimming: 10 bases; junction bases outside the gene matches: 9. CDR1 SGHTA and CDR2 FQGTGA come from the germline V gene. The CDR3 runs 15 residues. CDR3 sequence reads: CASSRTGGEASPLHF. The CDR3, as DNA: TGTGCCAGCAGCCGAACAGGGGGCGAGGCGTCACCCCTCCACTTT.

In the case of this clone: Additional DNA sequences in this sample encode the identical CDR3. The chain is built from TRBV14 and TRBJ1-1; perhaps TRBD1 as D (5 bases). Trimming removed 4 bases at V and 0 bases at J, with 9 bases between. CDR1 and CDR2 (germline): SGHDN, FVKESK. The length of the CDR3 is 14 residues. In DNA, the CDR3 is TGTGCCAGCAGCCTTCCAGGGATGAACACTGAAGCTTTCTTT. Its translation: CASSLPGMNTEAFF.

The gene calls are TRBV7-2 and TRBJ2-2, with D perhaps TRBD2 (5 bases). V gave up 5 bases and J gave up 7 bases, with 17 bases separating them. This CDR3 has 15 amino acids. CDR1 and CDR2 (germline): SGHTA, FQGNSA. CDR3 DNA: TGTGCCAGCAGCCCGGGGAGTTGGGCAATCGGGGAGCTGTTTTTT. It yields the protein CASSPGSWAIGELFF.

The chain uses TRBV18 and TRBJ1-1, with D perhaps matching TRBD1 (6 bases). Trimming took off 3 bases at V and 7 bases at J, with 15 bases between the two ends. The CDR3 runs to 14 residues. Germline CDR1 is KGHSH and CDR2 is LQKENI. CDR3 protein: CASSPFPGVGEAFF. CDR3 coding DNA: TGTGCCAGCTCACCCTTTCCAGGGGTCGGTGAAGCTTTCTTT.

This clone was seen once. This rearrangement joins TRBV9 to TRBJ1-1, with D possibly matching TRBD1 (5 bases). Per germline, CDR1 SGDLS and CDR2 YYNGEE. The CDR3 runs 15 residues. Trimming pared 3 bases from V and 6 bases from J, leaving 18 bases between. The CDR3 is CASSAGGELGPEAFF. CDR3 DNA: TGTGCCAGCAGCGCGGGAGGGGAATTAGGTCCTGAAGCTTTCTTT.

The chain combines TRBV20-1 with TRBJ1-4, with TRBD1 identical over 8 bases. This CDR3 is 14 amino acids long. Germline-derived CDR1 and CDR2 are DFQATT and SNEGSKA (reference sequence). After removal of 3 bases from V and 11 bases from J, the junction contained 11 bases not matched to a gene. CDR3 sequence (DNA): TGCAGTGCTAGTTCCCGACAGGGGCCCCCTAAACTGTTTTTT. It translates to CSASSRQGPPKLFF.

The rearrangement joins TRBV27 to TRBJ1-6; TRBD1 agrees at 9 bases. The germline V gene encodes CDR1 MNHEY and CDR2 SMNVEV (reference sequence). The CDR3 is 16 residues long. The V and J ends lost 6 bases and 7 bases, in that order; junction bases with no gene match: 10. CDR3 bases: TGTGCCAGCAGAAAAACCCCGGGACAGGGCAATTCACCCCTCCACTTT. Translation: CASRKTPGQGNSPLHF.

This rearrangement joins TRBV30 to TRBJ1-4; D is perhaps TRBD1 (5 bases). Trimming took 3 bases from V and 4 from J, leaving 9 bases between them. Germline lookup yields CDR1 GTSNPN and CDR2 SVGIG (reference sequence). The CDR3 contains 13 residues. This CDR3 is CAWSRQINEKLFF. In DNA, the CDR3 is TGTGCCTGGAGCCGACAGATTAATGAAAAACTGTTTTTT.

The rearrangement uses TRBV27 and TRBJ2-2; 12 positions match TRBD1. The V segment lost 6 bases and the J segment 4 bases; nucleotides outside the gene matches: 0. The CDR3 is 14 amino acids. The germline CDR1 and CDR2 sequences are MNHEY and SMNVEV (reference sequence). CDR3 sequence reads: CASRGQGATGELFF. CDR3 sequence (DNA): TGTGCCAGCAGGGGACAGGGGGCCACCGGGGAGCTGTTTTTT.

The chain uses TRBV7-9 and TRBJ1-2, with D hard to call. V lost 7 bases to trimming and J lost 6 bases, with 12 bases between them. Germline-derived CDR1 and CDR2 are SEHNR and FQNEAQ (reference sequence). This CDR3 has 12 amino acids. Written as DNA, the CDR3 is TGTGCCAGCACCCCCCGGAGGGATGGCTACACCTTC. Translated, it gives CASTPRRDGYTF. Full variable domain (remainder filled in from reference TRBV7-9 and TRBJ1-2): DTGVSQNPRHKITKRGQNVTFRCDPISEHNRLYWYRQTLGQGPEFLTYFQNEAQLEKSRLLSDRFSAERPKGSFSTLEIQRTEQGDSAMYLCASTPRRDGYTFGSGTRLTVV.

The CDR3 loop is CASSYGLAGSEQFF. The CDR3 DNA reads TGTGCCAGCAGTTACGGGCTAGCGGGTAGTGAGCAGTTCTTC. The rearrangement joins TRBV6-5 to TRBJ2-1; 8 nucleotides line up with TRBD2. The junction had 6 bases not matched to a gene; V was cut back by 2 bases and J by 9 bases. This CDR3 is 14 amino acids long. In germline, CDR1 is MNHEY, CDR2 SVGAGI.

The chain uses TRBV6-4 and TRBJ1-2; TRBD1 agrees at 9 bases. The CDR3 has 17 amino acids. V shed 0 bases, J shed 4 bases, and the junction held 9 bases outside the gene matches. The germline CDR1 and CDR2 sequences are MRHNA and SNTAGT. CDR3 protein: CASSDSAWTGDFYGYTF. CDR3 sequence (DNA): TGTGCCAGCAGTGACTCGGCTTGGACAGGGGATTTCTATGGCTACACCTTC.